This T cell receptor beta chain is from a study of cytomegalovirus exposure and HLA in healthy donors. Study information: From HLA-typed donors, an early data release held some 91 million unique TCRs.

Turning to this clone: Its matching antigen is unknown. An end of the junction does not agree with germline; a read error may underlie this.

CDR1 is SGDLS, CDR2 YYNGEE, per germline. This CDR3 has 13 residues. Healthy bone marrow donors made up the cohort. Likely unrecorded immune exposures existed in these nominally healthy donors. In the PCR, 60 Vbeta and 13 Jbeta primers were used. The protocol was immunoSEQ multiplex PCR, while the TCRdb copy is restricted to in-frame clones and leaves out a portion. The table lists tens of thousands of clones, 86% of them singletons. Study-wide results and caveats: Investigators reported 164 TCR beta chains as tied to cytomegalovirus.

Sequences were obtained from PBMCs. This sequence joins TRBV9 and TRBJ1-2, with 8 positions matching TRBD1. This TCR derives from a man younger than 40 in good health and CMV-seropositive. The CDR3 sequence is CASSPGGSHGYPF. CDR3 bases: TGTGCCAGCAGCCCAGGGGGCTCCCATGGCTACCCCTTC.